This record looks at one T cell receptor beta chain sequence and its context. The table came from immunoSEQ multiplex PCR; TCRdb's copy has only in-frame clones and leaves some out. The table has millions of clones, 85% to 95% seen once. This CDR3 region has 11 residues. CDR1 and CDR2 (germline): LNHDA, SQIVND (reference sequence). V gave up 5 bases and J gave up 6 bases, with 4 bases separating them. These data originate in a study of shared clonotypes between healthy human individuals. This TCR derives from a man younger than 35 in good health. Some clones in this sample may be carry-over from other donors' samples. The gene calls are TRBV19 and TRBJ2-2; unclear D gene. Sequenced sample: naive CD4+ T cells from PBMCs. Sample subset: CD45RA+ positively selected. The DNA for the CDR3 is TGTGCCAGTAGTCTGCCCGGGGAGCTGTTTTTT. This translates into CASSLPGELFF. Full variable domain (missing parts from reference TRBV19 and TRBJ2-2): DGGITQSPKYLFRKEGQNVTLSCEQNLNHDAMYWYRQDPGQGLRLIYYSQIVNDFQKGDIAEGYSVSREKKESFPLTVTSAQKNPTAFYLCASSLPGELFFGEGSRLTVL.